The source of this T cell receptor beta chain is a study of cytomegalovirus exposure and HLA in healthy donors (dated by TCRdb to 2016 to 2017). For the wider study: An earlier analysis of approximately 600 of the donors reported approximately 270 Gb of sequence data and around 120 million unique TCR beta sequences from 150 million to 200 million T cells. Roughly 300 gigabases of sequencing data and 70 million to 100 million unique TCR sequences were included in an early release covering roughly 700 HLA-typed donors. The genetic ancestry cluster associated with self-reported Caucasian donors included 65% to 90% of the roughly 400 genotyped donors. The aim of the study was to test whether cataloging public T cell receptors could identify signatures of past pathogen exposure. Using immunosequencing, the study profiled T cell repertoires from 666 subjects and related those repertoires to cytomegalovirus serostatus. A separate validation cohort of roughly 130 different subjects was used in addition to the roughly 670-subject first cohort. To predict cytomegalovirus infection status, the study brought together high-throughput TCR immunosequencing, statistical association of individual TCRs with disease status, and machine learning. To study patterns of TCR occurrence, a later analysis re-analyzed previously published TCR beta repertoires from just over 650 donors and added high-resolution HLA genotyping. The later analysis used no new phenotypic data to find candidate immune exposures, relying instead on TCR beta sequences and their occurrence across donors. An earlier analysis of 500 to 650 of the donors applied high-throughput TCR beta sequencing to assess whether each TCR beta V gene segment acted as functional or pseudogenic. Alongside the repertoire data, information on donor age, sex, ethnicity and CMV serostatus was compiled. A later genetic analysis used genome-wide SNP genotypes for about 60% of the roughly 670 donors, treating that subset as a discovery cohort. Every discovery cohort repertoire had been produced on one sequencing platform. Both class I and class II loci were covered by HLA typing, at four-digit resolution. The number of donors typed differed by locus, with about 629-630 for A, B, C, DRB1 and DQB1, roughly 550 for DQA1, about 610 for DPA1, and 472 for DPB1. Roughly five DR-DQ haplotypes were handled as single units for association and clustering because linkage in the cohort was strong. Across 398 genotyped donors of the cohort, an average of roughly 230,000 unique TCR beta nucleotide sequences per donor were sequenced, and roughly a sixth of those sequences were non-productive. Summary of the overall study and its limitations: In a later genetic analysis, fewer N-insertions in productive TCRs were reported among donors in an Asian-associated ancestry cluster than the 666-donor mean. In a later genetic analysis, a missense DCLRE1C variant was associated with V-gene and J-gene trimming of TCR beta chains, and the association was replicated in an independent cohort. An earlier analysis of approximately 500 of the donors showed that most TCR beta V segments appeared in productive rearrangements either about 90% or about 30% of the time, which broadly matched IMGT annotations. A cluster of highly shared sequence variants was judged likely to represent a technical artifact of the sequencing pipeline. Because counts were too low, seventeen rarely observed V segments, including chromosome 9 orphons, were left out of the earlier analysis of approximately 580 of the donors. Strong co-occurrence of HLA alleles, especially DR and DQ, made assigning TCR associations to individual alleles difficult. According to the authors, the approach could potentially be generalized to other disease states and immunological phenotypes. In a later analysis, HLA-associated TCR beta chains showed more clonal expansion and lower generation probabilities than non-associated chains that were equally common. In a later analysis, around 17,000 TCR beta sequences were associated with specific HLA alleles at a false discovery rate of 0.05. Cytomegalovirus status was reported to be diagnosed by the classifier with high specificity and sensitivity in both the original and validation cohorts. Linkage disequilibrium might explain the correlated functional status among segregating V segments, but an unknown experimental factor could not be ruled out. Most TCR sequences were observed very rarely across donors, whereas some public TCRs were present in many individuals. According to a later analysis, most CMV-associated TCR beta chains appeared to be HLA-restricted, and the HLA associations seemed to be driven largely by CMV exposure. Three of the identified cytomegalovirus-associated TCR beta chains were confirmed in vitro to be specific for cytomegalovirus antigens. According to a later analysis, parvovirus B19, influenza, CMV and Epstein-Barr virus appeared linked to several top co-occurrence clusters. CMV serostatus was the only immune exposure information available for the cohort. A further reported finding was that TCR beta sequences accurately predicted the HLA-A and HLA-B alleles for most subjects in the first cohort. Because HLA typing was missing for some donors at each locus, association tests included only the typed subset. In this cohort, only TCR beta chains were sequenced, and detectable features were limited by the absence of alpha or paired-chain data. The study listed 150 to 200 TCR beta chains as associated with cytomegalovirus. The presence/absence analyses assumed that sequencing depth was roughly uniform across donors, and that assumption may not be true. In a later analysis, TCR association rates were found to vary across HLA loci, with the most associated TCRs seen for DRB1 alleles and the fewest for HLA-C alleles.

The library was made by the immunoSEQ multiplex PCR assay. For the multiplex PCR, a mixture combining 60 forward primers for TCR Vbeta segments and 13 reverse primers for TCR Jbeta segments was used. The CDR3 region of rearranged TCR beta genes was amplified from genomic DNA by a multiplex PCR assay. The amplified TCR beta libraries were sequenced on the Illumina HiSeq System as 87-base-pair reads. In the source study's methods: Across the roughly 700 repertoires, a later analysis counted around 80 million unique TCR beta chains, roughly 11 million of which were shared by at least two donors. Raw reads were error-corrected and collapsed into unique sequences with a nearest-neighbor algorithm that merged closely related sequences to remove PCR and sequencing errors. To assign V, D and J gene segments, CDR3 sequences were aligned to IMGT reference sequences. For a sequence to be retained, at least a six-nucleotide match to both a V gene segment and a J gene segment was required. Rearrangements were classified as productive when the CDR3 lacked stop codons and remained in frame with V and J, and all other rearrangements were classified as non-productive. CDR3 was defined by IMGT convention, running from the second conserved V-encoded cysteine to the conserved J-encoded phenylalanine. The earlier analysis of 500 to 600 of the donors excluded sequences that lacked an unambiguous match to a single V gene segment. An earlier analysis of fewer than 750 of the donors classified V segments as functional when productive rearrangements were above 56.7% and as segregating when the standard deviation between donors was above 5%. A statistical classification framework was developed to diagnose cytomegalovirus status using the catalog of TCR beta chain sequences. In a later analysis, V and J genes were assigned by comparing TCR nucleotide sequences against IMGT/GENE-DB human TR gene sequences. Using the TCRdist pipeline, a later analysis assigned CDR3 sequences along with most-parsimonious VDJ recombination scenarios. In a later analysis, each TCR beta chain was defined by its CDR3 amino acid sequence together with its V-gene family, and reads lacking a unique V-gene family were excluded. As a way to deal with suspected cross-contamination and a sequencing artifact, a later analysis dropped more than 500 nucleotide sequences that were highly shared and had low generation probability. In a later analysis, a clonal expansion index was calculated for each public chain from normalized within-repertoire ranks of inferred template counts. In a later analysis, generation probabilities were computed using a VDJ recombination model fitted to out-of-frame rearrangements, and the results were checked against IGoR. In a later analysis, TCR-TCR, TCR-HLA and TCR-CMV co-occurrence was scored with hypergeometric tests, and a repertoire-size bias correction was applied to TCR pairs. False discovery rates were estimated in a later analysis by permuting HLA or CMV assignments 20 times. In a later analysis, co-occurring TCRs were grouped with DBSCAN, and TCRdist sequence similarity was added when clustering was performed within HLA-allele-positive subsets. For co-occurrence clustering, repertoires with fewer than 30,000 or more than 120,000 public chains were excluded, along with a handful of repertoires with anomalous nucleotide sharing. Sourced from immuneACCESS, this table was stored by TCRdb with only in-frame sequences that have V and J called. A share of the clones is absent; for the studies checked, an unresolved V gene accounts for under half, and the remainder has no known explanation. The DNA was the basis for D and trimming; V, J and clone size are from that table. This sample comprises about 60,000 clones, roughly 70% of them detected only once. The top ten clonotypes cover about 5% of the sample.

The cohort consisted of 600 to 750 healthy bone marrow donors. At the time of sampling, all cohort members were nominally healthy, though unrecorded immune exposures were likely present. The donor tested CMV seronegative, placing the donor among the approximately 360 seronegative members of the cohort. Each donor provided a peripheral blood sample, and peripheral blood mononuclear cells were used for TCR beta sequencing. Genomic DNA extraction from the blood cell samples was performed with the Qiagen DNeasy Blood Extraction Kit. A note on this clone: This receptor's antigen is unknown. Base qualities are not provided; no much larger clone lies one nucleotide away.

This TCR was sampled from a man aged 50 to 60 in good health and CMV-seronegative. The sample consisted of PBMCs.

The DNA reads TGCGCCAGCACCCCCGGCCCCCCAGGGGAGAAATATGGCTACACCTTC. This gives the protein CASTPGPPGEKYGYTF. The sequence joins TRBV5-1 to TRBJ1-2, with a weak D call of TRBD1 (6 bases match). Reading the germline V gene gives CDR1 SGHRS and CDR2 YFSETQ. Taken from cysteine to phenylalanine, the CDR3 has 16 residues. Only the CDR3 part of the read is kept: 48 bases, read in frame from the first base. Cut back by 6 bases and 5 bases, the V and J ends lie 23 bases apart. The entire variable domain, with the stretches around the CDR3 drawn from the reference TRBV5-1 and TRBJ1-2 proteins, is KAGVTQTPRYLIKTRGQQVTLSCSPISGHRSVSWYQQTPGQGLQFLFEYFSETQRNKGNFPGRFSGRQFSNSRSEMNVSTLELGDSALYLCASTPGPPGEKYGYTFGSGTRLTVV.